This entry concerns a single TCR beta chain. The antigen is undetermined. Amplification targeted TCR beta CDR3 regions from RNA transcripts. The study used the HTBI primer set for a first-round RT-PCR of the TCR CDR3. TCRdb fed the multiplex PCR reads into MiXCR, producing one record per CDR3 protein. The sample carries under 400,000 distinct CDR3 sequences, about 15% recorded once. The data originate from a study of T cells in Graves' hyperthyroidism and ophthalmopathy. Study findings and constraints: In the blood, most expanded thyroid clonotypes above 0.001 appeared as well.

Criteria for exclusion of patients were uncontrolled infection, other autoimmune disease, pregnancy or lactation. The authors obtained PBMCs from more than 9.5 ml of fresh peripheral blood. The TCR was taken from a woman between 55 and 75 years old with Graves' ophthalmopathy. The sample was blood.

CDR3 DNA sequence: TGCGCCAGCAGCTTGGCCAACGCGGGTCAAGAGACCCAGTACTTC. Translation: CASSLANAGQETQYF. The chain recombines TRBV5-1 with TRBJ2-5; D possibly corresponds to TRBD2 (5 bases). CDR1 and CDR2 from the germline V gene are SGHRS and YFSETQ. This CDR3 is 15 amino acids long. Deletions cut 0 bases from V and 2 bases from J, with 11 bases between.